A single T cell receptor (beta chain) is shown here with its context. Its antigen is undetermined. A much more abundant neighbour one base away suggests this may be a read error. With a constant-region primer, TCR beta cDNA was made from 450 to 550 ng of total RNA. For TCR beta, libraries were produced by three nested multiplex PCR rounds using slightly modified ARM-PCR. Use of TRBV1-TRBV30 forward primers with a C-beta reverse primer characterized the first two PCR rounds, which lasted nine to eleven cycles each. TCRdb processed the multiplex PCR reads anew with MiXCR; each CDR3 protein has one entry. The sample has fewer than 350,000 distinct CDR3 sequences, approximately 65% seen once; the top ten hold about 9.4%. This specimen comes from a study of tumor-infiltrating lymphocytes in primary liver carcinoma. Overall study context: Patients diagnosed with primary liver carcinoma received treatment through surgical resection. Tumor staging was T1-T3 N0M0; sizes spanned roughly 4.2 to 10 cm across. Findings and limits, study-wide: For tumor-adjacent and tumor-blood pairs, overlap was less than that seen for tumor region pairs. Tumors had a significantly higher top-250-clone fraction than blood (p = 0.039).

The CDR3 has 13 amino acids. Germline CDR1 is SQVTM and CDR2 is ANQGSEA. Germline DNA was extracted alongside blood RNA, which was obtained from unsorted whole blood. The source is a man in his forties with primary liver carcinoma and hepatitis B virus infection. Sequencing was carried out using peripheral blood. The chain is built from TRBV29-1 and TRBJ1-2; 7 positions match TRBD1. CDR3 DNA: TGCAGCGCCTTTCCACAGGGGACGGGTGGCTGCACCTTC. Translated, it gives CSAFPQGTGGCTF.